Presented here are 14 T cell receptor beta chains from one specimen sequenced in a study of blood T cells in healthy people across ages. Primed by a sample-barcoded 5' primer and a J-beta primer mix, a second PCR proceeded for roughly 7 to 11 cycles. Via MiXCR, TCRdb re-called the 5' RACE reads, giving one row per CDR3 protein. In the table there are 870,000 or so distinct CDR3 sequences, under 30% of which are singletons. The sample consisted of blood. The receptors come from a woman aged 80 or older in good health.

This rearrangement joins TRBV5-5 to TRBJ2-7; 7 bases align to TRBD1. Per the germline V gene, CDR1 is SGHKS and CDR2 is YYEKEE (reference sequence). The CDR3 runs to 13 residues. V dropped 4 bases and J dropped 4; count of bases not matched to a gene: 5. CDR3 sequence: CASSVRDSYEQYF. In nucleotides, the CDR3 is TGTGCCAGCAGCGTTCGGGACAGTTACGAGCAGTACTTC.

With respect to this clonotype: It may be a read error: a sequence one base away is much more abundant. The chain is built from TRBV4-2 and TRBJ2-3; TRBD2 matches 16 bases. CDR3 size: 19 residues. Germline V gene sequence: CDR1 LGHNA, CDR2 YNFKEQ. Losses at the gene ends were 4 bases for V and 2 bases for J; bases not matched to a gene: 9. CDR3 nucleotides: TGTGCCAGCAGCCGCACCGGGACTAGCGGGGGGGGCAACACAGATACGCAGTATTTT. This codes for CASSRTGTSGGGNTDTQYF.

Concerning this clonotype itself: A much larger clone lies one base from this, so it may be a read error. The chain couples TRBV15 to TRBJ2-5; tentatively, D is TRBD2 (5 bases). Germline CDR1 is LNHNV and CDR2 is YYDKDF (reference sequence). V dropped 0 bases and J dropped 5 bases, with 7 bases sitting between them. The CDR3 extends over 13 amino acids. CDR3 sequence: CATSREKRETQYF. In DNA, the CDR3 is TGTGCCACCAGCAGAGAAAAGCGGGAGACCCAGTACTTC.

V and J are TRBV11-1 and TRBJ2-3; D is possibly TRBD1 (7 bases). V lost 6 bases, J lost 11 bases, and 24 bases lay in between. CDR1 and CDR2 (germline): SGHAT, FQDESV (reference sequence). The CDR3 spans 15 residues. The CDR3 region has the DNA TGTGCCAGCAGTGGAGGGGGGACAGCAACCCCGAAGCAGTATTTT. Amino acid sequence: CASSGGGTATPKQYF. The variable domain in full, with the rest retrieved from reference TRBV11-1 and TRBJ2-3, is EAEVAQSPRYKITEKSQAVAFWCDPISGHATLYWYRQILGQGPELLVQFQDESVVDDSQLPKDRFSAERLKGVDSTLKIQPAELGDSAMYLCASSGGGTATPKQYFGPGTRLTVL.

This clonotype was detected only a few times. The V gene is TRBV5-1, the J gene TRBJ2-3, with D perhaps TRBD2 (5 bases). The V gene's germline CDR1 is SGHRS and CDR2 YFSETQ. V lost 5 bases to trimming and J lost 4 bases, with 11 bases between them. This CDR3 is 13 amino acids long. CDR3 protein: CASREGHSDTQYF. In nucleotides, the CDR3 is TGCGCCAGCAGAGAGGGTCACTCAGATACGCAGTATTTT.

V is TRBV7-5 and J is TRBJ1-6; TRBD1, as called in the table, went unchecked against the DNA. TRBV7-5 has pseudogene status. The CDR3 is 16 amino acids. The CDR3, as DNA: TGTATCTCCAGCCCGGGTGGCGACGGACCGAATTCACCCCTCCACTTT. It specifies CISSPGGDGPNSPLHF.

Note on this clonotype: This could be a read error, since a much larger clone is one nucleotide away. This chain links TRBV6-5 with TRBJ1-1; D is undetermined. The CDR3 covers 12 residues. Germline V CDR1 and CDR2: MNHEY, SVGAGI. This chain's CDR3 is CVSSYGSTEAFF. For the CDR3, the DNA is TGTGTCAGCAGTTACGGAAGCACTGAAGCTTTCTTT.

This clonotype has a single count. A much larger clone lies one base from this, so it may be a read error. The rearrangement links TRBV12-3 or TRBV12-4 to TRBJ1-5; TRBD1 agrees at 7 bases. J was trimmed by 2 bases and V by 8 bases; bases with no gene match: 12. The CDR3 is made up of 16 amino acids. CDR3 in amino acids: CASGISQGSGNQPQHF. The CDR3 DNA follows: TGTGCCAGCGGTATATCACAGGGGTCCGGCAATCAGCCCCAGCATTTT.

This clonotype was observed many times. J is TRBJ2-7 and V is TRBV7-8; TRBD1 is a possible D gene (6 bases). The CDR3 has 17 amino acids. The V gene lost 1 base and the J gene lost 4 bases, with 20 bases spanning the gap. The germline gives CDR1 SGHVS, CDR2 FQNEAQ. The CDR3 nucleotides are TGTGCCAGCAGCTTAGTTATTCCGACCGTGGACAGTTACGAGCAGTACTTC. This translates into CASSLVIPTVDSYEQYF.

This clonotype was counted a few times. This chain connects TRBV5-1 to TRBJ1-1; D is perhaps TRBD1 (6 bases). Germline CDR1 reads SGHRS; CDR2 reads YFSETQ. V was cut by 0 bases and J by 0 bases, with 9 bases left in between. The CDR3 has 15 residues. Here the CDR3 DNA reads TGCGCCAGCAGCTTGGAGAGGGGGATGAACACTGAAGCTTTCTTT. Translation gives CASSLERGMNTEAFF.

The gene calls are TRBV7-9 and TRBJ2-1; 8 nucleotides align to TRBD2. The germline gives CDR1 SEHNR, CDR2 FQNEAQ (reference sequence). Losses at the gene ends were 4 bases for V and 4 bases for J; bases not matched to a gene: 6. The CDR3 covers 15 residues. The CDR3 sequence is CASSSGASGYNEQFF. The DNA for the CDR3 is TGTGCCAGCAGCTCCGGGGCTAGCGGGTACAATGAGCAGTTCTTC. Filled out from reference TRBV7-9 and TRBJ2-1, the complete variable domain reads DTGVSQNPRHKITKRGQNVTFRCDPISEHNRLYWYRQTLGQGPEFLTYFQNEAQLEKSRLLSDRFSAERPKGSFSTLEIQRTEQGDSAMYLCASSSGASGYNEQFFGPGTRLTVL.

As regards this clonotype: One base away lies a much larger clone, so this may be a sequencing read error. The chain uses TRBV6-2 or TRBV6-3 and TRBJ2-3, with 10 bases aligning to TRBD2. This CDR3 spans 16 amino acids. Germline values: CDR1 MNHEY, CDR2 SVGEGT. Trimming took 5 bases from V and 1 from J; bases not matched to a gene: 6. CDR3 sequence reads: CASSAGGLAGTDTQYF. As DNA, the CDR3 is TGTGCCAGCAGTGCGGGAGGACTAGCGGGCACAGATACGCAGTATTTT.

Many counts were recorded for this clonotype. The chain couples TRBV5-1 to TRBJ2-7; D not certain. The V and J ends lost 0 bases and 7 bases respectively, with 5 bases between them. Germline V lookup: CDR1 SGHRS, CDR2 YFSETQ. The CDR3 sequence is 11 residues long. DNA of the CDR3: TGCGCCAGCAGCTTGGATTGGGAGCAGTACTTC. This sequence encodes CASSLDWEQYF.

This clonotype showed up just a few times. The chain carries TRBV28 and TRBJ1-6; D might be TRBD1 (5 bases). V was clipped by 3 bases and J by 7 bases, with 13 bases between them. The germline CDR1 and CDR2 sequences are MDHEN and SYDVKM. The CDR3 loop spans 15 amino acids. This CDR3 reads CASSFGGGGNSPLHF. CDR3 DNA sequence: TGTGCCAGCAGTTTCGGCGGGGGAGGGAATTCACCCCTCCACTTT.